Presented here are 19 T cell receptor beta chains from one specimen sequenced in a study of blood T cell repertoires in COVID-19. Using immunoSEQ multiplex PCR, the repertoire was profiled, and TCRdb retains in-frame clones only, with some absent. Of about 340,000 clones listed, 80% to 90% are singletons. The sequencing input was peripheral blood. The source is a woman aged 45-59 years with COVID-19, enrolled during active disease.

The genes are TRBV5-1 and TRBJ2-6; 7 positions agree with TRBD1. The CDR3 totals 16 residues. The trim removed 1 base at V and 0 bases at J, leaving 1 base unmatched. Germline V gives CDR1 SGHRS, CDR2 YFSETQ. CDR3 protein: CASSLTGDSGANVLTF. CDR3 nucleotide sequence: TGCGCCAGCAGCTTGACAGGGGACTCTGGGGCCAACGTCCTGACTTTC.

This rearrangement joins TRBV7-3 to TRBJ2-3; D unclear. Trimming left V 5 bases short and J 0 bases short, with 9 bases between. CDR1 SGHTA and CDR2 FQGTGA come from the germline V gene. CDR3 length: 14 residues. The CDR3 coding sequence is TGTGCCAGCAGCCCCAGGCCGAGCACAGATACGCAGTATTTT. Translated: CASSPRPSTDTQYF.

The CDR3 coding sequence is TGTGCCAGTATAGGCTTTGGGGCCTCAAAGACTAGCACAGATACGCAGTATTTT. Translating gives CASIGFGASKTSTDTQYF. J is TRBJ2-3 and V is TRBV19, with TRBD1 as a possible D gene (5 bases). CDR3 size: 18 residues. From germline, CDR1 is LNHDA and CDR2 SQIVND (reference sequence). V lost 7 bases, J lost 0 bases, and 23 bases lay in between.

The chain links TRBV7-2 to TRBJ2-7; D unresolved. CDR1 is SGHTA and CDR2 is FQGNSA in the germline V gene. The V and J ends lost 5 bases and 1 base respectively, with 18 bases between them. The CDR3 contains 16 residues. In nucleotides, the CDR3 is TGTGCCAGCAGCCCTCTTGGCCGATTCCCTTCCTACGAGCAGTACTTC. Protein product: CASSPLGRFPSYEQYF. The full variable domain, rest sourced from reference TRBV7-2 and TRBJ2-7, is GAGVSQSPSNKVTEKGKDVELRCDPISGHTALYWYRQSLGQGLEFLIYFQGNSAPDKSGLPSDRFSAERTGGSVSTLTIQRTQQEDSAVYLCASSPLGRFPSYEQYFGPGTRLTVT.

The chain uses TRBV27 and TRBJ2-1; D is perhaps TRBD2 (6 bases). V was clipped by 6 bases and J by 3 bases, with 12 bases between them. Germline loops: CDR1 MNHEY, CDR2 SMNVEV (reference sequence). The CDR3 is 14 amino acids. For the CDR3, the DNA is TGTGCCAGCAGCCCGGGACTTTACTACAATGAGCAGTTCTTC. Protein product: CASSPGLYYNEQFF.

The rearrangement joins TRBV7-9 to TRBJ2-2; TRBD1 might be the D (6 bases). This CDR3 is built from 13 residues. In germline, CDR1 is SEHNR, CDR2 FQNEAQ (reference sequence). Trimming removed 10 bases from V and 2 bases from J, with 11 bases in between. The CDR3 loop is CAKGDGNTGELFF. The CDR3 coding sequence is TGTGCCAAGGGGGACGGAAACACCGGGGAGCTGTTTTTT.

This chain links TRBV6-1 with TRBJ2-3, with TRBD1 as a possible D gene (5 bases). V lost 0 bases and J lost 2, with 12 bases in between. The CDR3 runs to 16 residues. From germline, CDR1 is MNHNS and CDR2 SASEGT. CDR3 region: CASSEAPGLSTDTQYF. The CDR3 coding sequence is TGTGCCAGCAGTGAAGCTCCAGGGCTGTCCACAGATACGCAGTATTTT.

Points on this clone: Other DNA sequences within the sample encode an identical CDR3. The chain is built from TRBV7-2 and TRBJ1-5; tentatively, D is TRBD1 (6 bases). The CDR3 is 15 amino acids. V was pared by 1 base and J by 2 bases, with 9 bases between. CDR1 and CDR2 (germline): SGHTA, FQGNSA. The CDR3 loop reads CASSLDAGGNQPQHF. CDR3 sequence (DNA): TGTGCCAGCAGCTTAGATGCAGGGGGCAATCAGCCCCAGCATTTT.

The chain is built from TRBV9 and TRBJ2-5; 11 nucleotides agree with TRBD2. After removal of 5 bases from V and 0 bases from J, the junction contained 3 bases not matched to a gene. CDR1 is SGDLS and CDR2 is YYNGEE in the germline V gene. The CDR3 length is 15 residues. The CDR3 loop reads CASSAGLADQETQYF. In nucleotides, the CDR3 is TGTGCCAGCAGTGCGGGACTAGCGGACCAAGAGACCCAGTACTTC.

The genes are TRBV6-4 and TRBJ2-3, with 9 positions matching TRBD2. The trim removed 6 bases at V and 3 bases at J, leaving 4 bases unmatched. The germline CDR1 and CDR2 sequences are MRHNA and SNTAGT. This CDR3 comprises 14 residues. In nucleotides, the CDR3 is TGTGCCAGCAGAGCGGGAGGCCAAACAGATACGCAGTATTTT. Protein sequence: CASRAGGQTDTQYF.

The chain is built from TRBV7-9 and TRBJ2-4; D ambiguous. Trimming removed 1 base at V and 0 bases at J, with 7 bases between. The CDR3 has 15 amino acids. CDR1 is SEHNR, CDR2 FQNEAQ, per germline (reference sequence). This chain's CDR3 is CASSLVESAKNIQYF. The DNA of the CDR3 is TGTGCCAGCAGCTTAGTAGAGTCAGCCAAAAACATTCAGTACTTC. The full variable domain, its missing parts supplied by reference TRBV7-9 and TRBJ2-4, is DTGVSQNPRHKITKRGQNVTFRCDPISEHNRLYWYRQTLGQGPEFLTYFQNEAQLEKSRLLSDRFSAERPKGSFSTLEIQRTEQGDSAMYLCASSLVESAKNIQYFGAGTRLSVL.

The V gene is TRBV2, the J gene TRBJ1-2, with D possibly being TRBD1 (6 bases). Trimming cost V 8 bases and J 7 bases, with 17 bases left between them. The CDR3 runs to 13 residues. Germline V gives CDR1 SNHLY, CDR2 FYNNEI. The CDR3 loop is CASPRGGGFGYTF. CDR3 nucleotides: TGTGCCAGCCCAAGAGGGGGGGGCTTTGGCTACACCTTC.

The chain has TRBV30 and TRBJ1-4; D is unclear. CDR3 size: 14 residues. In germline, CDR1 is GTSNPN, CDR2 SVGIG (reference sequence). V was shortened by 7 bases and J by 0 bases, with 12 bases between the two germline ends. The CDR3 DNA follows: TGTGCCTTTACCCTCAGTGCAACTAATGAAAAACTGTTTTTT. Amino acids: CAFTLSATNEKLFF.

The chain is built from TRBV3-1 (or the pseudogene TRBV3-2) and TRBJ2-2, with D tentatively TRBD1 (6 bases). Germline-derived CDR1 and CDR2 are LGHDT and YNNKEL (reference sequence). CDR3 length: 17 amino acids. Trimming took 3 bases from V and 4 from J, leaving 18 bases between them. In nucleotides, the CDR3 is TGTGCCAGCAGCCACAATAACCAGGGGCGCGTCACCGGGGAGCTGTTTTTT. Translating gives CASSHNNQGRVTGELFF.

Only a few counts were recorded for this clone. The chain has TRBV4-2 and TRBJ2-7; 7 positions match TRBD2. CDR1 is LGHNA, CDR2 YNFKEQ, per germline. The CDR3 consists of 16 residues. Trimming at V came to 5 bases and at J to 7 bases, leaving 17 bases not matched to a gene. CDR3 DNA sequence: TGTGCCAGCAGCGCCCGACTAGCAACCCCGTCGGGGGAGCAGTACTTC. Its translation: CASSARLATPSGEQYF.

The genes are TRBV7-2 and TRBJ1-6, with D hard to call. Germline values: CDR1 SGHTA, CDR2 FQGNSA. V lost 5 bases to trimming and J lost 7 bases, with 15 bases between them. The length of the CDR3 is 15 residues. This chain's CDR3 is CASSLLGRENSPLHF. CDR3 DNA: TGTGCCAGCAGCCTCCTGGGGAGGGAGAATTCACCCCTCCACTTT. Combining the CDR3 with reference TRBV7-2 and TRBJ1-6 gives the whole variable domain GAGVSQSPSNKVTEKGKDVELRCDPISGHTALYWYRQSLGQGLEFLIYFQGNSAPDKSGLPSDRFSAERTGGSVSTLTIQRTQQEDSAVYLCASSLLGRENSPLHFGNGTRLTVT.

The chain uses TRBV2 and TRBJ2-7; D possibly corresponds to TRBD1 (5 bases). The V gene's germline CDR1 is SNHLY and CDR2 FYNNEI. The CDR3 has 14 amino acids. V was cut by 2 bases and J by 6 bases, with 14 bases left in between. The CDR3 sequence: CASSETGRSPEQYF. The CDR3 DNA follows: TGTGCCAGCAGTGAAACAGGTAGATCCCCCGAGCAGTACTTC.

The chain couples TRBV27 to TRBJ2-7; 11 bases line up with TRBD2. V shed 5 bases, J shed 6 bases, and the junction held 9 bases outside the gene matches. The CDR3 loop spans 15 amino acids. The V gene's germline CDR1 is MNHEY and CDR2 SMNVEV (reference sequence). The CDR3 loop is CASSGTASGRFEQYF. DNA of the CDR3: TGTGCCAGCAGTGGGACAGCTAGCGGGAGGTTCGAGCAGTACTTC.

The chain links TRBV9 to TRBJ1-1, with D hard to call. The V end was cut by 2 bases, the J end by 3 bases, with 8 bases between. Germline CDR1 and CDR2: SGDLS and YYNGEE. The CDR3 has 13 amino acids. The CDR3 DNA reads TGTGCCAGCAGCGTTCGGGAATACACTGAAGCTTTCTTT. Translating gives CASSVREYTEAFF.